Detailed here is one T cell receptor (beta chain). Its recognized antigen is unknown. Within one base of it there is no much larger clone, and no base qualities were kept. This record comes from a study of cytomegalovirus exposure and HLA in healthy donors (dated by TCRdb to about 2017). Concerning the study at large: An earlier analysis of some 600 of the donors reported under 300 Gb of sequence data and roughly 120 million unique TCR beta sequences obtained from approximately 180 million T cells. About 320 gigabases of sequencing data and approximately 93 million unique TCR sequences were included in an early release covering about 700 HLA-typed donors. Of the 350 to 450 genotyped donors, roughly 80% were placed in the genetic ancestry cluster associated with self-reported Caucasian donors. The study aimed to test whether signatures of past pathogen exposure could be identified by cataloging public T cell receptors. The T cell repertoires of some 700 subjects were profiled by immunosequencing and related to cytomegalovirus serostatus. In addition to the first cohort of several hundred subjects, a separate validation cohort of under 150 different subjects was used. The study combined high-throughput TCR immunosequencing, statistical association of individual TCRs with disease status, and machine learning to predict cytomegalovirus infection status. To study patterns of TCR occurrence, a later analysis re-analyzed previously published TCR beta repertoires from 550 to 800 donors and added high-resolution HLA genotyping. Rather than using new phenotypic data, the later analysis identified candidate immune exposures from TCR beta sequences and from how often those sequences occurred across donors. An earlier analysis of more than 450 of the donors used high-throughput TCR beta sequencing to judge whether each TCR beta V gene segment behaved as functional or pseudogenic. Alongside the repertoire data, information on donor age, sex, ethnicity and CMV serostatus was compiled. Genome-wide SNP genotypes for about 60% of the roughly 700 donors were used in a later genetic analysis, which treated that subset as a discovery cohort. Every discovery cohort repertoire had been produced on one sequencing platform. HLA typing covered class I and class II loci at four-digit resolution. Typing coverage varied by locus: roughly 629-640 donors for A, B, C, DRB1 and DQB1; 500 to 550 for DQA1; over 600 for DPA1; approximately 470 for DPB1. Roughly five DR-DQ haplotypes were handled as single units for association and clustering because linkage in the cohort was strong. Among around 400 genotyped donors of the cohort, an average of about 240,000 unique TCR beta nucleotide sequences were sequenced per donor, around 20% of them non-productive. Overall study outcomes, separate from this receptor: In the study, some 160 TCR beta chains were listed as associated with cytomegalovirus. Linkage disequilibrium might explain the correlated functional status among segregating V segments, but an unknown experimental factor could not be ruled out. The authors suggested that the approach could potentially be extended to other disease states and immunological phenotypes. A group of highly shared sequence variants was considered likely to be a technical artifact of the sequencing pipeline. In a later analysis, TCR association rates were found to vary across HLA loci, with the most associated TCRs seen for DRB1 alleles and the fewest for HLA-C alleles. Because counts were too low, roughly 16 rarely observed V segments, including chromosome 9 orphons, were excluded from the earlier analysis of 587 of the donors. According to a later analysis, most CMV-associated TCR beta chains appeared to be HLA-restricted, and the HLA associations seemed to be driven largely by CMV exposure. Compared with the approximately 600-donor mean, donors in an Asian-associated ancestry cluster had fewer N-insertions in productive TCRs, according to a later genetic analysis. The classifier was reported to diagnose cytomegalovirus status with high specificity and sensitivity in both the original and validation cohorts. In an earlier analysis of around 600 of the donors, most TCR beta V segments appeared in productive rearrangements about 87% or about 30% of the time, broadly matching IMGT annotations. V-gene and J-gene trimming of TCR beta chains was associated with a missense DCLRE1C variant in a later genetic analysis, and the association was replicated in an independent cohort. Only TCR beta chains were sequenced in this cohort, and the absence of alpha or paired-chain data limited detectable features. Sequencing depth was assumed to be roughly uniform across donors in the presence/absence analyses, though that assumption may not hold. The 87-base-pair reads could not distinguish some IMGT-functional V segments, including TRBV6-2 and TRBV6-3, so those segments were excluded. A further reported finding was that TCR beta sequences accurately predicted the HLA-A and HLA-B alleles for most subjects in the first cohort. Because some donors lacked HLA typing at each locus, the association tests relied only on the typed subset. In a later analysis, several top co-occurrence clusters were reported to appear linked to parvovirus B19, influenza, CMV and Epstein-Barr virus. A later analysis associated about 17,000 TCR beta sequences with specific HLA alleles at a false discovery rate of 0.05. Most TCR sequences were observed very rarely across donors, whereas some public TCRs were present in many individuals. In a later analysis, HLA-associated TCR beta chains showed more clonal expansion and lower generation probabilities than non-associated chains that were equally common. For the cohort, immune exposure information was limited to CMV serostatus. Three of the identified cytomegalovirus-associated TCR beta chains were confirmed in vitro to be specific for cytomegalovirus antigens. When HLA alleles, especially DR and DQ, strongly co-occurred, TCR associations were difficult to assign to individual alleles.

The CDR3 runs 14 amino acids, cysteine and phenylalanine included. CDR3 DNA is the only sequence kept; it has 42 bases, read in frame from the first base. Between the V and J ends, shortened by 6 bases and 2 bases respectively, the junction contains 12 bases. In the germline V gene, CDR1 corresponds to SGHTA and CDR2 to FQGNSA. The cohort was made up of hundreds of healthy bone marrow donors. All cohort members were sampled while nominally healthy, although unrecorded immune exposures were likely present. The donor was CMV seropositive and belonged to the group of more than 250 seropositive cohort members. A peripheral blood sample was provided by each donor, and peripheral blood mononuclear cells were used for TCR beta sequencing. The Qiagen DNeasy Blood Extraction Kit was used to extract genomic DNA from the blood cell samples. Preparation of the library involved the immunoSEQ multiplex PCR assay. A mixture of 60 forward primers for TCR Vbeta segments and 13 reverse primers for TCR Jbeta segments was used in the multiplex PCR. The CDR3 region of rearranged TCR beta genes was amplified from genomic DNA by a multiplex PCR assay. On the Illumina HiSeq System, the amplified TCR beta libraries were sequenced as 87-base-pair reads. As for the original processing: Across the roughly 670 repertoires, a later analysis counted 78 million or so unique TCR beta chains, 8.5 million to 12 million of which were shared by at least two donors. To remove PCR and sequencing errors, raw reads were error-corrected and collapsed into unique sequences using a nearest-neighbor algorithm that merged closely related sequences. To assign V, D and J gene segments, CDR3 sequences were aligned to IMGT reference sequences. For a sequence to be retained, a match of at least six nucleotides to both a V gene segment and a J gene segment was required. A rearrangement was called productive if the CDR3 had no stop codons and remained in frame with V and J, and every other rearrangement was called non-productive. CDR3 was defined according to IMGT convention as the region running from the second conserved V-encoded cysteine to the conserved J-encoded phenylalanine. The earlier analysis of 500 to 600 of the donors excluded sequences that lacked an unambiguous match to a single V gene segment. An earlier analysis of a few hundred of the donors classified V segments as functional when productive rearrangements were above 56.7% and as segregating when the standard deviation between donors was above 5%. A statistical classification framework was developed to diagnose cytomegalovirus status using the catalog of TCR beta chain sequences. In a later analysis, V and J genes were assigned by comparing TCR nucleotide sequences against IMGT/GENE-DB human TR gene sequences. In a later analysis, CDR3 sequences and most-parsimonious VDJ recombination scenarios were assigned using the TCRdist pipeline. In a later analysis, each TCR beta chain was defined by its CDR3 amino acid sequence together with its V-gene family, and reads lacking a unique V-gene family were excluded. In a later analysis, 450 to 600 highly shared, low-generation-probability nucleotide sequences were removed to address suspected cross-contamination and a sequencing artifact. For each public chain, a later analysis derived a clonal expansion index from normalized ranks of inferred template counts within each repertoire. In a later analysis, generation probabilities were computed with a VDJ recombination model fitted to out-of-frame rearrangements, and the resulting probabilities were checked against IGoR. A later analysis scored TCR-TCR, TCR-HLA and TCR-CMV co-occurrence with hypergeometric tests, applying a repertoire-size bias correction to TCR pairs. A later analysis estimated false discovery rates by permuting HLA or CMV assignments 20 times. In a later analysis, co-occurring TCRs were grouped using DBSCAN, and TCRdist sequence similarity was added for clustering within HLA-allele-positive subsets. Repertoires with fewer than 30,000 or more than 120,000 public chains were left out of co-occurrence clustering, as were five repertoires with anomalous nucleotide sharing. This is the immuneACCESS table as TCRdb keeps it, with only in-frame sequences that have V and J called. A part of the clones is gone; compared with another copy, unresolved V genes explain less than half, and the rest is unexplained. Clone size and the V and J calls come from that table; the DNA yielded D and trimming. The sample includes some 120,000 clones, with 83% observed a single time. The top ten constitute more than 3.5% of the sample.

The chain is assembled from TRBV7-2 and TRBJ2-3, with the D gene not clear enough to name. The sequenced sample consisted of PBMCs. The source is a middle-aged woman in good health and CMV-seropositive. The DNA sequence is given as TGTGCCAGCAGTTACGGTGGGCTCACAGATACGCAGTATTTT. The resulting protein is CASSYGGLTDTQYF.